This T cell receptor (beta chain) was sequenced in a study of blood T cell repertoires in COVID-19. At the level of the study: Sites across the United States, Italy and Spain contributed samples from acute and convalescent COVID-19.

Germline-derived CDR1 and CDR2 are SGHNT and YYREEE (reference sequence). The CDR3 extends over 17 amino acids. The J segment lost 1 base and the V segment lost 3 bases, leaving 8 bases of the junction unmatched. The repertoire was sequenced with immunoSEQ multiplex PCR; TCRdb's copy has only in-frame clones and lacks some. The sample has some 70,000 clones, 79% seen once; the top ten hold roughly a tenth. The source of this sequence is a woman in her forties or fifties with acute or convalescent COVID-19. The V call is TRBV5-4, the J call TRBJ1-3; TRBD1 agrees at 9 bases. The specimen sequenced was peripheral blood. CDR3 in amino acids: CASSYGTGPWSGNTIYF. The DNA of the CDR3 is TGTGCCAGCAGCTACGGGACAGGGCCGTGGTCTGGAAACACCATATATTTT.